This entry lists 25 T cell receptor beta chains sequenced from one sample in a study of identical twins. MiXCR, applied by TCRdb to the 5' RACE reads, yields one record per CDR3 protein. The sample lists 1.5 million to 2 million distinct CDR3 sequences; about 30% were seen once. The source material was cord blood. These receptors were taken from a newborn girl in good health.

The chain combines TRBV20-1 with TRBJ2-1; D may be TRBD1 or TRBD2 (5 bases each). Germline values: CDR1 DFQATT, CDR2 SNEGSKA (reference sequence). Trimming left V 5 bases short and J 11 bases short, with 22 bases between. The CDR3 covers 14 residues. The CDR3 loop is CSASPGPITMKQFF. CDR3 coding DNA: TGCAGTGCTTCGCCGGGACCGATTACAATGAAGCAGTTCTTC.

As concerns this clonotype: Since a much larger clone is just one base distant, this may be a read error. This rearrangement joins TRBV12-3 or TRBV12-4 to TRBJ2-5; weak D call: TRBD2 (5 bases). There are 13 residues in the CDR3. The ends were cut back, 6 bases at V and 5 bases at J, with 13 bases in the middle. This chain's CDR3 is CASSQGRMETQYF. The DNA for the CDR3 is TGTGCCAGCAGCCAAGGGAGAATGGAGACCCAGTACTTC.

This clonotype has just a few counts. The V gene is TRBV21-1, the J gene TRBJ1-6; the table's D call, TRBD1, has no DNA check behind it. TRBV21-1 is a recognized pseudogene. This CDR3 has 17 residues. The CDR3 reads CASSKVFPTGYNSPLHF. In DNA form, the CDR3 reads TGTGCCAGCAGCAAAGTTTTCCCGACAGGGTATAATTCACCCCTCCACTTT.

V usage is TRBV24-1 and J usage is TRBJ2-7, with TRBD1 identical over 8 bases. This CDR3 is 19 amino acids long. Germline V gene data show CDR1 as KGHDR and CDR2 as SFDVKD. With V trimmed by 6 bases and J by 4 bases, 22 bases remained unmatched. CDR3 DNA sequence: TGTGCCACCAGTCCGAGGCCTCCGGGACAGGCTATTTTAATATACGAGCAGTACTTC. This translates into CATSPRPPGQAILIYEQYF.

The chain uses TRBV2 and TRBJ2-1; D uncertain. CDR1 is SNHLY and CDR2 is FYNNEI in the germline V gene. Trimming left V 4 bases short and J 2 bases short, with 9 bases between. The CDR3 is 14 residues long. CDR3 protein: CASSVNGPYNEQFF. Written as DNA, the CDR3 is TGTGCCAGCAGTGTGAACGGCCCCTACAATGAGCAGTTCTTC.

This clonotype has more than one count but fewer than ten. V is TRBV5-1 and J is TRBJ1-4, with TRBD1 identical over 8 bases. Germline CDR1 and CDR2: SGHRS and YFSETQ. With 0 bases clipped from V and 8 bases from J, the junction kept 6 bases outside the gene matches. The CDR3 consists of 15 residues. The CDR3 coding sequence is TGCGCCAGCAGCTTGGGGACAGGGCTTGACGAAAAACTGTTTTTT. Translation gives CASSLGTGLDEKLFF. Supplemented by reference TRBV5-1 and TRBJ1-4, the full variable domain reads KAGVTQTPRYLIKTRGQQVTLSCSPISGHRSVSWYQQTPGQGLQFLFEYFSETQRNKGNFPGRFSGRQFSNSRSEMNVSTLELGDSALYLCASSLGTGLDEKLFFGSGTQLSVL.

This clonotype has more than one count but fewer than ten. V is TRBV12-5 and J is TRBJ2-7, with D possibly being TRBD1 or TRBD2 (5 bases each). This CDR3 is built from 14 residues. The germline V gene has CDR1 LGHNT and CDR2 FRNRAP. V dropped 6 bases and J dropped 3 bases, with 15 bases sitting between them. The CDR3 here is CASGFPGRSYEQYF. The CDR3 DNA reads as TGTGCTAGTGGATTTCCGGGACGTAGCTACGAGCAGTACTTC.

The CDR3 loop reads CASSQRGQFKRGYTF. Here the CDR3 DNA reads TGCGCCAGCAGCCAAAGGGGACAGTTCAAGCGGGGCTACACCTTC. The chain uses TRBV4-1 and TRBJ1-2, with TRBD1 matching over 7 bases. Germline V lookup: CDR1 MGHRA, CDR2 YSYEKL. The CDR3 has 15 residues. Unmatched junction bases numbered 11, after V lost 2 bases and J lost 8 bases.

There are a few counts of this clonotype. This sequence joins TRBV5-4 and TRBJ1-2; no firm D call. CDR3 size: 13 residues. Looked up from germline, CDR1 is SGHNT and CDR2 is YYREEE (reference sequence). The germline V and J ends were trimmed by 7 bases and 0 bases, with 10 bases remaining between them. The CDR3, as DNA: TGTGCCAGCTTCAGAATTTCTAACTATGGCTACACCTTC. It specifies CASFRISNYGYTF.

The chain carries TRBV10-2 and TRBJ1-6; 7 bases line up with TRBD1. Germline CDR1 reads WSHSY; CDR2 reads SAAADI. The trim removed 3 bases at V and 3 bases at J, leaving 8 bases unmatched. The CDR3 runs 17 residues. Here the CDR3 DNA reads TGCGCCAGCAGTGAACAGGGGAGAGGTTACTATAATTCACCCCTCCACTTT. Translation: CASSEQGRGYYNSPLHF.

This clonotype was observed a few times. The genes are TRBV3-1 and TRBJ2-5, with a possible D match to TRBD1 (6 bases). The better agreement between TRBJ2-7 and the DNA end casts doubt on the J call. The CDR3 contains 15 residues. Germline values: CDR1 LGHDT, CDR2 YNNKEL (reference sequence). CDR3 sequence: CASSQAHRVAYEQYF. CDR3 nucleotide sequence: TGTGCCAGCAGCCAAGCGCACAGGGTTGCCTACGAGCAGTACTTC.

The CDR3: CASTGWGYTF. The DNA of the CDR3 is TGTGCCAGCACCGGGTGGGGCTACACCTTC. J is TRBJ1-2 and V is TRBV6-1; D not resolved. CDR1 and CDR2 from the germline V gene are MNHNS and SASEGT. V was cut by 7 bases and J by 8 bases, with 8 bases left in between. The CDR3 totals 10 residues.

V gene TRBV6-1 combines with J gene TRBJ1-2, with D unresolved. The CDR3 totals 13 residues. V shed 8 bases and J shed 4 bases, with 14 bases lying between them. Germline loops: CDR1 MNHNS, CDR2 SASEGT. DNA for the CDR3: TGTGCCAGCGTGAGTGGGGAAGCCTATGGCTACACCTTC. Its protein is CASVSGEAYGYTF.

This chain uses TRBV25-1 with TRBJ1-5; no definite D call. The germline V and J ends were trimmed by 1 base and 6 bases, with 10 bases remaining between them. The CDR3 loop spans 14 amino acids. Germline lookup yields CDR1 MGHDK and CDR2 SYGVNS. This chain's CDR3 is CASSELAVGQPQHF. For the CDR3, the DNA is TGTGCCAGCAGTGAATTGGCTGTAGGTCAGCCCCAGCATTTT.

The chain uses TRBV6-6 and TRBJ2-7; a weak D match, TRBD2 (6 bases). This CDR3 is 16 amino acids long. V gave up 2 bases and J gave up 0 bases, with 14 bases separating them. Germline V lookup: CDR1 MNHNY, CDR2 SVGAGI (reference sequence). CDR3 amino acids: CASSYLDGSGSYEQYF. In nucleotides, the CDR3 is TGTGCCAGCAGTTACCTGGACGGGAGCGGCTCCTACGAGCAGTACTTC.

This clonotype was seen a few times. The genes are TRBV6-1 and TRBJ1-2, with 8 bases identical to TRBD1. The V segment lost 3 bases and the J segment 4 bases; nucleotides outside the gene matches: 4. Germline V CDR1 and CDR2: MNHNS, SASEGT. The CDR3 length is 14 residues. The CDR3 coding sequence is TGTGCCAGCAGTGATCAGACAGGGGCCTATGGCTACACCTTC. Its translation is CASSDQTGAYGYTF.

The table lists this clonotype with many counts. The chain employs TRBV5-1 and TRBJ2-1; TRBD2 aligns across 11 bases. Germline values: CDR1 SGHRS, CDR2 YFSETQ. This CDR3 is built from 15 residues. J gave up 5 bases and V 2 bases, and 3 bases lay outside the gene matches. In DNA, the CDR3 is TGCGCCAGCAGCTTCGGGACTAGCGGCCACAATGAGCAGTTCTTC. Amino acid sequence: CASSFGTSGHNEQFF.

The chain recombines TRBV5-1 with TRBJ2-1; 7 bases line up with TRBD1. This CDR3 is 17 amino acids long. The J segment lost 1 base and the V segment lost 4 bases, leaving 11 bases of the junction unmatched. Germline CDR1 SGHRS, CDR2 YFSETQ. The CDR3 region is CASSLRGTAQSYNEQFF. CDR3 DNA: TGCGCCAGCAGCCTCAGAGGGACAGCTCAGTCCTACAATGAGCAGTTCTTC.

This clonotype was detected a few times. The chain combines TRBV12-3 or TRBV12-4 with TRBJ2-7; D unclear. The CDR3 runs 15 residues. V lost 1 base, J lost 2 bases, and 12 bases lay in between. The CDR3 loop reads CASSLGPQRAYEQYF. DNA of the CDR3: TGTGCCAGCAGTTTAGGACCCCAAAGGGCCTACGAGCAGTACTTC.

This chain uses TRBV11-2 with TRBJ1-4; the D gene is possibly TRBD1 (6 bases). Trimming shortened V by 2 bases and J by 7 bases, and 11 bases separated the two germline ends. Germline CDR1 reads SGHAT; CDR2 reads FQNNGV. The CDR3 sequence is 14 residues long. The CDR3 DNA sequence: TGTGCCAGCAGCTTACGGGCAGGGGTTGAAAAACTGTTTTTT. Translating gives CASSLRAGVEKLFF.

Concerning this clonotype itself: At one end, the junction sequence differs from germline, possibly due to a read error. The chain couples TRBV20-1 to TRBJ2-3; 7 bases map to TRBD1. Germline V CDR1 and CDR2: DFQATT, SNEGSKA (reference sequence). The CDR3 totals 16 residues. This CDR3 reads CSARPGTVVSTGTQYF. The CDR3 coding sequence is TGCAGTGCTAGACCCGGGACAGTCGTTAGCACAGGTACGCAGTATTTT.

The chain uses TRBV5-1 and TRBJ2-1; perhaps TRBD2 as D (5 bases). Matching the DNA end better, TRBJ2-7 makes the J call doubtful. Per germline, CDR1 SGHRS and CDR2 YFSETQ. The CDR3 length is 16 residues. The CDR3 sequence is CASSLGSGHSYNEQYF. DNA for the CDR3: TGCGCCAGCAGCTTGGGGAGCGGTCATTCCTACAATGAGCAGTACTTC.

The J gene is TRBJ1-2, the V gene TRBV16; tentatively, D is TRBD1 (5 bases). The V and J ends lost 4 bases and 4 bases respectively, with 16 bases between them. The CDR3 spans 15 residues. The V gene's germline CDR1 is KGHSY and CDR2 FQNENV. The CDR3 here is CASSPLDGGFYGYTF. The CDR3 region has the DNA TGTGCCAGCAGCCCCCTCGACGGGGGGTTCTATGGCTACACCTTC.

This chain joins TRBV20-1 and TRBJ2-7; 9 nucleotides line up with TRBD1. The germline gives CDR1 DFQATT, CDR2 SNEGSKA (reference sequence). This CDR3 is built from 15 residues. The V gene end was trimmed by 1 base and the J gene end by 3 bases; junction bases not matched to a gene: 7. The CDR3 DNA is TGCAGTGCTAGAGGCAAGACAGGGGGGGACTACGAGCAGTACTTC. Translation gives CSARGKTGGDYEQYF.

This rearrangement joins TRBV29-1 to TRBJ2-3; D is possibly TRBD2 (6 bases). CDR1 SQVTM and CDR2 ANQGSEA come from the germline V gene. V lost 4 bases and J 2 bases, leaving 10 bases between the germline ends. CDR3 length: 13 residues. This CDR3 reads CSVGGLFTDTQYF. The CDR3 nucleotides are TGCAGCGTTGGGGGACTGTTCACAGATACGCAGTATTTT.